Listed here are 29 T cell receptor beta chains from one sample, sequenced in a study of Graves' ophthalmopathy and Graves' hyperthyroidism. The authors amplified TCR beta CDR3 regions, and they did so from RNA transcripts for repertoire sequencing. Following a first-round RT-PCR that used HTBI primers, a second-round multiplex PCR was carried out. MiXCR was run by TCRdb on the multiplex PCR reads, yielding one entry per CDR3 protein. The sample includes 660,000 or so distinct CDR3 sequences, about two fifths seen only once; the top ten take over 2.5%. Material: peripheral blood. Source of these receptors: an adult man with Graves' ophthalmopathy.

The V call is TRBV29-1, the J call TRBJ2-2; D may be TRBD1 or TRBD2 (5 bases each). Trimming removed 3 bases from V and 7 bases from J, with 18 bases in between. CDR3 length: 15 residues. Germline V lookup: CDR1 SQVTM, CDR2 ANQGSEA. The CDR3 is CSVDLGRTTIGELFF. The CDR3 DNA is TGCAGCGTTGATCTGGGACGGACGACCATCGGGGAGCTGTTTTTT.

The table lists this clonotype with a few counts. This rearrangement joins TRBV19 to TRBJ1-4, with 9 bases fitting TRBD1. Germline V gene lookup returns CDR1 LNHDA and CDR2 SQIVND (reference sequence). The J segment lost 7 bases and the V segment lost 4 bases, leaving 10 bases of the junction unmatched. This CDR3 has 16 amino acids. DNA of the CDR3: TGTGCCAGTAGTACCCTACAGGGGGCGAGGATTGAAAAACTGTTTTTT. As protein: CASSTLQGARIEKLFF.

This clonotype came up once. The rearrangement links TRBV6-2 or TRBV6-3 to TRBJ2-5; D not resolved. The CDR3 runs 17 residues. The V end lost 5 bases, the J end lost 1 base, and 20 bases lay between the germline ends. CDR1 MNHEY and CDR2 SVGEGT come from the germline V gene. CDR3 nucleotides: TGTGCCAGCAGTCGCGTCCCCTTTCGCAGCTCCCAAGAGACCCAGTACTTC. Protein product: CASSRVPFRSSQETQYF.

The chain uses TRBV25-1 and TRBJ1-2, with D uncertain. The V gene lost 8 bases and the J gene lost 8 bases, with 15 bases spanning the gap. Germline-derived CDR1 and CDR2 are MGHDK and SYGVNS. This CDR3 has 12 amino acids. The CDR3 DNA reads TGTGCCAGCTTGGAAAGGGAGCGAGGCTACACCTTC. It translates to CASLERERGYTF.

The genes are TRBV10-3 and TRBJ1-1; D unclear. Germline CDR1 ENHRY, CDR2 SYGVKD. The V end lost 6 bases, the J end lost 1 base, and 12 bases lay between the germline ends. The CDR3 is 14 amino acids. The CDR3 bases are TGTGCCATCAGCAATCATGGGCCGAACACTGAAGCTTTCTTT. Translating gives CAISNHGPNTEAFF.

By its share, this clonotype is medium-sized. J is TRBJ1-5 and V is TRBV2; D gene uncertain. The V end lost 1 base, the J end lost 0 bases, and 13 bases lay between the germline ends. CDR3 size: 17 residues. The germline CDR1 and CDR2 sequences are SNHLY and FYNNEI. The CDR3 bases are TGTGCCAGCAGTGAAGTAGGAAGAGGGAATAGCAATCAGCCCCAGCATTTT. Its translation is CASSEVGRGNSNQPQHF.

This clonotype was seen repeatedly, ten times or more. The chain carries TRBV5-1 and TRBJ1-2; TRBD1 aligns across 12 bases. The CDR3 runs to 16 residues. Germline lookup yields CDR1 SGHRS and CDR2 YFSETQ. With 4 bases clipped from V and 3 bases from J, the junction kept 7 bases outside the gene matches. The CDR3 here is CASSPGQGARDYGYTF. The DNA of the CDR3 is TGCGCCAGCAGCCCGGGACAGGGGGCGAGGGACTATGGCTACACCTTC.

Notes on this clonotype: This clone may be a read error of a much larger clone one base away. The chain carries TRBV5-1 and TRBJ1-3, with D possibly TRBD1 on 5 matching bases. CDR1 and CDR2 from the germline V gene are SGHRS and YFSETQ. CDR3 size: 15 residues. The CDR3 here is CASSLDGTSGSTIYF. The CDR3 DNA is TGCGCCAGCAGCTTGGACGGGACCTCTGGAAGCACCATATATTTT.

The chain uses TRBV7-8 and TRBJ1-2; TRBD1 aligns across 7 bases. The germline gives CDR1 SGHVS, CDR2 FQNEAQ. The CDR3 sequence is 13 residues long. Trimming took 2 bases from V and 7 from J; bases not matched to a gene: 4. The CDR3 DNA follows: TGTGCCAGCAGCTTATCGACAGGGATTGGCTACACCTTC. This sequence encodes CASSLSTGIGYTF. Variable domain in full (rest from reference TRBV7-8 and TRBJ1-2): GAGVSQSPRYKVAKRGQDVALRCDPISGHVSLFWYQQALGQGPEFLTYFQNEAQLDKSGLPSDRFFAERPEGSVSTLKIQRTQQEDSAVYLCASSLSTGIGYTFGSGTRLTVV.

This clonotype was seen repeatedly, ten times or more. The chain carries TRBV2 and TRBJ2-5; TRBD2 matches 7 bases. V lost 5 bases to trimming and J lost 1 base; unmatched junction nucleotides: 1. Germline V gene data show CDR1 as SNHLY and CDR2 as FYNNEI. The CDR3 runs 13 residues. Here the CDR3 DNA reads TGTGCCAGCAGTCGGGGGGTCCAAGAGACCCAGTACTTC. Its translation: CASSRGVQETQYF.

This chain links TRBV10-3 with TRBJ1-1; D unclear. Trimming stripped 9 bases from V and 0 bases from J, with 11 bases between. CDR1 is ENHRY and CDR2 is SYGVKD in the germline V gene. The CDR3 extends over 13 amino acids. Here the CDR3 DNA reads TGTGCCATAAGGGAGAGGATGAACACTGAAGCTTTCTTT. Translation gives CAIRERMNTEAFF.

On this clonotype: A much larger clone lies one base from this, so it may be a read error. The rearrangement uses TRBV20-1 and TRBJ2-5, with D hard to call. The CDR3 contains 16 residues. The germline V gene has CDR1 DFQATT and CDR2 SNEGSKA (reference sequence). Trimming cost V 0 bases and J 7 bases, with 21 bases left between them. The CDR3 region is CSARDGGHRLPGTQYF. The CDR3 nucleotides are TGCAGTGCTAGAGACGGTGGGCACCGCCTACCAGGGACCCAGTACTTC.

This clonotype showed up just once. The chain combines TRBV15 with TRBJ1-5; 10 positions match TRBD1. V was clipped by 2 bases and J by 4 bases; unmatched bases: 8. This CDR3 has 17 residues. CDR1 is LNHNV, CDR2 YYDKDF, per germline (reference sequence). CDR3 loop: CATSRRRGGQGNQPQHF. The CDR3 nucleotides are TGTGCCACCAGCAGACGTAGAGGGGGACAGGGGAATCAGCCCCAGCATTTT.

This chain joins TRBV15 and TRBJ2-2; tentative D call: TRBD2 (7 bases). The length of the CDR3 is 17 residues. V was cut by 1 base and J by 1 base, with 13 bases left in between. Germline V gene sequence: CDR1 LNHNV, CDR2 YYDKDF (reference sequence). The CDR3 protein is CATSRAEGGGNTGELFF. The CDR3 nucleotides read TGTGCCACCAGCAGAGCTGAAGGGGGGGGGAACACCGGGGAGCTGTTTTTT.

The rearrangement links TRBV9 to TRBJ2-5; D is perhaps TRBD2 (6 bases). Trimming removed 7 bases at V and 4 bases at J, with 17 bases between. Germline V lookup: CDR1 SGDLS, CDR2 YYNGEE. The CDR3 extends over 14 amino acids. The CDR3 here is CASSRGDLVETQYF. Written as DNA, the CDR3 is TGTGCCAGCTCCCGCGGGGATCTCGTAGAGACCCAGTACTTC.

Ten or more counts support this clonotype. At one end the junction does not follow the germline gene, possibly because of a read error. The V call is TRBV2, the J call TRBJ2-7; D assignment may be TRBD1 or TRBD2 (5 bases each). The CDR3 has 13 amino acids. Per germline, CDR1 SNHLY and CDR2 FYNNEI. The CDR3 DNA is TGTGCCAGCAGCGAAGGGGACGGCTACGAGCAGTACTTC. It codes for CASSEGDGYEQYF.

Concerning this clonotype: The junction does not match germline at one end; this may be a read error. V usage is TRBV14 and J usage is TRBJ1-4, with unresolved D. This CDR3 comprises 14 residues. The germline gives CDR1 SGHDN, CDR2 FVKESK. The CDR3 nucleotides are TGTGCCAGCAGCCTCTGGGCCGGGCGGGAAAAACTGCTTTTT. Protein sequence: CASSLWAGREKLLF.

At least ten counts were recorded for this clonotype. The chain recombines TRBV7-6 with TRBJ1-4; tentative D call: TRBD1 (6 bases). V was clipped by 1 base and J by 0 bases, with 15 bases between them. Germline CDR1 and CDR2: SGHVS and FNYEAQ. This CDR3 is built from 18 residues. CDR3 protein: CASSLGTGRKATNEKLFF. CDR3 in DNA: TGTGCCAGCAGCTTAGGTACAGGGCGGAAGGCAACTAATGAAAAACTGTTTTTT.

This clonotype was counted ten times or more. The chain links TRBV19 to TRBJ1-5; 12 nucleotides agree with TRBD1. This CDR3 contains 15 residues. V lost 5 bases, J lost 6 bases, and 5 bases stayed unmatched. Per germline, CDR1 LNHDA and CDR2 SQIVND (reference sequence). CDR3 amino acids: CASSGTGGAGQPQHF. CDR3 nucleotide sequence: TGTGCCAGTAGTGGGACAGGGGGCGCGGGTCAGCCCCAGCATTTT.

This clonotype was observed many times. V is TRBV4-1 and J is TRBJ1-6; a weak D match, TRBD1 (5 bases). The germline V gene has CDR1 MGHRA and CDR2 YSYEKL. V lost 0 bases, J lost 9 bases, and 12 bases lay in between. The CDR3 has 15 residues. This chain's CDR3 is CASSQDGGDGSPLHF. For the CDR3, the DNA is TGCGCCAGCAGCCAAGATGGGGGGGATGGTTCACCCCTCCACTTT.

This clonotype came up many times. The chain combines TRBV19 with TRBJ1-1; D is perhaps TRBD1 (5 bases). The V end was cut by 6 bases, the J end by 1 base, with 9 bases between. Germline V gives CDR1 LNHDA, CDR2 SQIVND (reference sequence). The length of the CDR3 is 13 residues. Written as DNA, the CDR3 is TGTGCCAGTAGACCTGACAGGAACACTGAAGCTTTCTTT. This sequence encodes CASRPDRNTEAFF.

This clonotype was observed many times. This chain connects TRBV27 to TRBJ2-7; D is perhaps TRBD1 (6 bases). The germline gives CDR1 MNHEY, CDR2 SMNVEV (reference sequence). This CDR3 comprises 12 residues. Trimming removed 4 bases at V and 6 bases at J, with 10 bases between. The CDR3: CASSSQGFEQYF. In DNA form, the CDR3 reads TGTGCCAGCAGTTCACAGGGTTTCGAGCAGTACTTC.

The genes are TRBV10-2 and TRBJ2-2; D ambiguous. Germline V gene lookup returns CDR1 WSHSY and CDR2 SAAADI. CDR3 size: 10 residues. V gave up 7 bases and J gave up 9 bases, with 6 bases separating them. DNA for the CDR3: TGCGCCAGCATGCGTCGGGAGCTGTTTTTT. It codes for CASMRRELFF.

As concerns this clonotype: A much larger clone is a single base away; this may be a read error. V usage is TRBV29-1 and J usage is TRBJ2-1; no reliable D call. The CDR3 is 13 residues long. Germline CDR1 SQVTM, CDR2 ANQGSEA. This CDR3 reads CSVESPLYNKQFF. The DNA for the CDR3 is TGCAGCGTTGAAAGCCCCCTATACAATAAGCAGTTCTTC.

The chain recombines TRBV7-2 with TRBJ1-5; D might be TRBD1 (5 bases). The V and J ends lost 3 bases and 2 bases respectively, with 14 bases between them. The germline V gene has CDR1 SGHTA and CDR2 FQGNSA. CDR3 length: 16 amino acids. As DNA, the CDR3 is TGTGCCAGCAGCTTGGTTCCGGGGGAGGGCAATCAGCCCCAGCATTTT. Amino acid sequence: CASSLVPGEGNQPQHF.

The table lists this clonotype with many counts. The chain is built from TRBV9 and TRBJ2-2; 8 bases are shared with TRBD1. The V gene's germline CDR1 is SGDLS and CDR2 YYNGEE. This CDR3 has 14 residues. The ends lost 5 bases at V and 8 bases at J; junction bases unmatched: 8. The CDR3: CASRPPGGSGELFF. The CDR3 DNA sequence: TGTGCCAGCAGGCCCCCAGGGGGCTCGGGGGAGCTGTTTTTT.

The genes are TRBV27 and TRBJ2-7; a weak D match, TRBD1 (6 bases). Looked up from germline, CDR1 is MNHEY and CDR2 is SMNVEV (reference sequence). The V gene lost 8 bases and the J gene lost 6 bases, with 17 bases spanning the gap. CDR3 size: 13 residues. The CDR3 DNA reads as TGTGCCAGCTGGTTTCAACGAGGGGGCGAGCAGTACTTC. This sequence encodes CASWFQRGGEQYF.

This clonotype was observed many times. The V call is TRBV19, the J call TRBJ1-5, with D maybe TRBD1 (5 bases). The V end was cut by 3 bases, the J end by 7 bases, with 7 bases between. There are 12 residues in the CDR3. CDR1 is LNHDA, CDR2 SQIVND, per germline (reference sequence). DNA for the CDR3: TGTGCCAGTAGTATCAGGGCGCAGCCCCAGCATTTT. Its translation: CASSIRAQPQHF. The variable domain in full, completed from reference TRBV19 and TRBJ1-5, reads DGGITQSPKYLFRKEGQNVTLSCEQNLNHDAMYWYRQDPGQGLRLIYYSQIVNDFQKGDIAEGYSVSREKKESFPLTVTSAQKNPTAFYLCASSIRAQPQHFGDGTRLSIL.

This clonotype has only a few counts. The V and J genes are TRBV2 and TRBJ1-6; D unclear. In germline, CDR1 is SNHLY, CDR2 FYNNEI. The V and J ends lost 5 bases and 0 bases respectively, with 14 bases between them. CDR3 size: 17 residues. CDR3 in DNA: TGTGCCAGCAGTTTAGTTTCCCGGAGCTCCTATAATTCACCCCTCCACTTT. Encoded protein: CASSLVSRSSYNSPLHF.